This T cell receptor beta chain was captured in a study of CD8+ T cells in alopecia areata (dated by TCRdb to the late 2010s). General notes on the study: High-throughput TCRbeta sequencing was used to examine T cell clonal expansion in alopecia areata in both the C3H/HeJ mouse model and human patients. Scalp clonality was compared among normal scalp (n=4), patchy alopecia areata scalp (n=8), and alopecia totalis/universalis scalp (n=8). The RNA source kit depended on sample type: the PAXgene miRNA kit for fixed scalp, the miRNeasy kit for PBMCs, and the RNeasy kit for mouse skin. Human TCRbeta sequencing covered scalp tissue and sorted CD4+ and CD8+ peripheral blood T cells from patchy and totalis/universalis alopecia areata patients and healthy controls. Amplification of TCRbeta CDR3 regions was done by immunoSEQ multiplex PCR using 35 Vbeta forward primers and 13 Jbeta reverse primers. The research as a whole found: TCR sequences shared between patients were less clear than in mice, possibly partly because of HLA diversity in the patient population. Unlike mouse skin, where gammadelta T cells dominate, normal human skin contains resident alphabeta T cells that get sequenced too, which complicates analysis of the scalp TCR repertoire. Compared with normal scalp, lesional scalp, particularly in alopecia totalis/universalis, had higher clonality and more expanded CD8+ clones, which suggests antigenic drive.

The library relied on the immunoSEQ multiplex PCR assay. RNA was extracted from all samples and reverse transcribed into cDNA, which served as template for TCR sequencing. SuperScript III was used to make first-strand cDNA, primed with a 2:1 mix of oligo-dT and random hexamers. A synthetic immune receptor repertoire was used to assess amplification bias, and residual bias was removed computationally. As for the original processing: Raw reads were preprocessed to remove errors, and CDR3 was defined by IMGT conventions from the conserved cysteine to phenylalanine. To get clonality, Shannon entropy was normalized by log2 of the number of productive unique TCRs and the result was subtracted from 1. CD4 or CD8 identity of scalp clones was inferred by cross-referencing scalp TCRbeta sequences with sorted blood CD4 and CD8 repertoires. Drawn from immuneACCESS, this table holds only the in-frame rearrangements with V and J called that TCRdb kept. Clones are partly lost; checked studies trace under half to an unresolved V gene and leave the rest unexplained. Clone size and the V and J calls come from that table; the DNA yielded D and trimming. For this sample the table gives tens of thousands of clones, of which roughly 50% were detected only once. The ten largest clones take up approximately 5.4% of the sample.

Lesional scalp punch biopsies and peripheral blood were obtained from alopecia areata patients. PBMCs were isolated by density centrifugation and stained for CD3, CD4 and CD8, after which CD4+ and CD8+ T cells were sorted on a FACSAria. Alopecia areata patients who were not treated were recruited through a multicenter biomarker study. For five or six biomarker-study patients, blood CD8+ T cells were further sorted into NKG2D-low and NKG2D-high fractions. From cysteine to phenylalanine, the CDR3 is 13 amino acids long. CDR3 DNA only is kept here, 39 bases in frame from base 1. V sheds 11 bases and J sheds 8 bases, leaving 19 bases between their ends. The germline V gene gives CDR1 as MNHEY and CDR2 as SVGAGI. To note about this clone: Its antigen is still unknown. The sample holds no much larger clone one base away, and base qualities are not on file.

This receptor chain uses TRBV6-5 and TRBJ2-4; TRBD1 is possibly the D segment (5 matching bases). The receptor comes from a human donor with alopecia areata. Sequenced: NKG2D-high CD8+ T cells sorted from blood. Explained via the paper, the cell subset or site label denotes: sorted CD8+ NKG2D-high blood T cells. The sequenced DNA: TGTGCCTCGTCAGGGTCGGCCCGGCACATTCAGTACTTC. Translated, it reads CASSGSARHIQYF.